One and the same sample provided the 31 T cell receptor beta chains below, sequenced in a study of shared clonotypes between healthy human individuals. Only in-frame clones appear in the TCRdb table, and some are missing; sequencing was by immunoSEQ multiplex PCR. The sample shows around 2,000,000 clones, approximately 94% of them seen only once. The naive CD8 fraction comprised CD45RO-negative cells positively selected for CCR7 and excluded terminally differentiated effector memory CD45RA+ cells. Source material: naive CD8+ T cells sorted from blood. The receptor set was obtained from a man between 18 and 35 years old in good health.

The chain couples TRBV7-9 to TRBJ2-1, with D perhaps given as TRBD1 or TRBD2 (5 bases each). Germline V gene lookup returns CDR1 SEHNR and CDR2 FQNEAQ (reference sequence). The CDR3 has 14 amino acids. Trimming stripped 1 base from V and 6 bases from J, with 10 bases between. The CDR3 bases are TGTGCCAGCAGCTTAGGATGGGGGAGCAATGAGCAGTTCTTC. Its translation: CASSLGWGSNEQFF. The variable domain in full, completed from reference TRBV7-9 and TRBJ2-1, reads DTGVSQNPRHKITKRGQNVTFRCDPISEHNRLYWYRQTLGQGPEFLTYFQNEAQLEKSRLLSDRFSAERPKGSFSTLEIQRTEQGDSAMYLCASSLGWGSNEQFFGPGTRLTVL.

The chain carries TRBV27 and TRBJ2-3; D possibly matches TRBD1 or TRBD2 (6 bases each). CDR3 length equals 16 residues. Deletions cut 0 bases from V and 4 bases from J, with 14 bases between. Germline-derived CDR1 and CDR2 are MNHEY and SMNVEV (reference sequence). The CDR3: CASSLSPGARADTQYF. The CDR3 nucleotides read TGTGCCAGCAGTTTATCGCCGGGGGCGCGTGCAGATACGCAGTATTTT.

A remark on this clone: Additional DNA sequences in this sample encode the identical CDR3. V usage is TRBV27 and J usage is TRBJ2-1; unclear D gene. Germline loops: CDR1 MNHEY, CDR2 SMNVEV (reference sequence). The CDR3 sequence is 13 residues long. V lost 5 bases to trimming and J lost 1 base, with 6 bases between them. DNA of the CDR3: TGTGCCAGCAGTCTGGGGTCCTACAATGAGCAGTTCTTC. Its translation is CASSLGSYNEQFF.

Turning to this clone: Its ends do not fully match the called genes, so a read error is possible. The chain joins TRBV6-5 to TRBJ2-3; 8 bases are shared with TRBD1. This CDR3 comprises 15 residues. The V gene's germline CDR1 is MNHEY and CDR2 SVGAGI. CDR3 region: CASSDSRGLADTQYF. The CDR3 DNA follows: TGTGCCAGCAGTGACTCCAGGGGGCTAGCAGATACGCAGTATTTT.

The rearrangement joins TRBV13 to TRBJ2-1; 7 bases map to TRBD1. With 0 bases clipped from V and 4 bases from J, the junction kept 6 bases outside the gene matches. CDR1 PRHDT and CDR2 FYEKMQ come from the germline V gene (reference sequence). The CDR3 extends over 16 amino acids. The DNA for the CDR3 is TGTGCCAGCAGCTTAGGGGACAGGAAACTTTACAATGAGCAGTTCTTC. Residues: CASSLGDRKLYNEQFF.

With regard to this clone: It is unclear where the CDR3 begins or ends on the DNA, so no DNA is shown, and the CDR3 is as TCRdb lists it. The chain recombines TRBV19 with TRBJ2-5; whether TRBD2, the table's D call, matches the DNA was not checked. The CDR3 spans 20 residues, counting both ends. Germline V CDR1 and CDR2: LNHDA, SQIVND (reference sequence). CDR3 sequence reads: CASSTCASSKLGPGGETQYF.

The chain links TRBV11-2 to TRBJ2-3; 7 nucleotides agree with TRBD2. V lost 3 bases to trimming and J lost 0 bases; unmatched junction nucleotides: 3. The CDR3 is made up of 15 amino acids. The germline CDR1 and CDR2 sequences are SGHAT and FQNNGV. The CDR3 loop is CASSLAGESTDTQYF. The CDR3 nucleotides read TGTGCCAGCAGCTTGGCGGGGGAAAGCACAGATACGCAGTATTTT.

V is TRBV5-1 and J is TRBJ2-4; weak D call: TRBD1 (6 bases). V lost 0 bases, J lost 1 base, and 8 bases lay in between. Germline CDR1 and CDR2: SGHRS and YFSETQ. The CDR3 spans 15 residues. The DNA for the CDR3 is TGCGCCAGCAGCTTGGAAACAGGGGCCAAAAACATTCAGTACTTC. Amino acids: CASSLETGAKNIQYF.

This clone was observed once. The V and J genes are TRBV5-6 and TRBJ2-7; tentative D call: TRBD2 (6 bases). Trimming left V 2 bases short and J 4 bases short, with 13 bases between. The CDR3 is 14 residues long. Germline V gene sequence: CDR1 SGHDT, CDR2 YYEEEE. The CDR3 is CASSLLSGVYEQYF. The CDR3 bases are TGTGCCAGCAGCTTACTTAGCGGAGTTTACGAGCAGTACTTC.

This rearrangement joins TRBV6-1 to TRBJ1-5; D remains ambiguous. The V gene lost 0 bases and the J gene lost 0 bases, with 6 bases spanning the gap. The CDR3 has 15 residues. Germline assignment: CDR1 MNHNS and CDR2 SASEGT. Written as DNA, the CDR3 is TGTGCCAGCAGTGAAGCTTTGGTTAGCAATCAGCCCCAGCATTTT. As protein: CASSEALVSNQPQHF.

This clone was seen a single time. The chain uses TRBV13 and TRBJ2-5, with D tentatively TRBD2 (5 bases). Germline-derived CDR1 and CDR2 are PRHDT and FYEKMQ (reference sequence). V was cut by 5 bases and J by 5 bases, with 15 bases left in between. This CDR3 is built from 14 residues. This CDR3 reads CASSLTPAGETQYF. In DNA form, the CDR3 reads TGTGCCAGCAGCCTAACCCCGGCGGGTGAGACCCAGTACTTC.

The J gene is TRBJ2-2, the V gene TRBV29-1, with D tentatively TRBD1 (6 bases). CDR3 length: 13 amino acids. Germline-derived CDR1 and CDR2 are SQVTM and ANQGSEA. The V and J ends lost 4 bases and 5 bases respectively, with 11 bases between them. The CDR3 region has the DNA TGCAGCGTTGTCCCAAGGGGGACCGGGGAGCTGTTTTTT. Translation: CSVVPRGTGELFF.

The genes are TRBV29-1 and TRBJ2-7, with D perhaps matching TRBD1 (6 bases). Germline CDR1 SQVTM, CDR2 ANQGSEA. There are 13 residues in the CDR3. Trimming took 7 bases from V and 0 from J, leaving 13 bases between them. The DNA of the CDR3 is TGCAGCGCTTCGACAGGAATCTCCTACGAGCAGTACTTC. It yields the protein CSASTGISYEQYF.

V gene TRBV7-9 combines with J gene TRBJ2-2; TRBD2 might be the D (5 bases). The V end lost 4 bases, the J end lost 4 bases, and 16 bases lay between the germline ends. Germline CDR1 is SEHNR and CDR2 is FQNEAQ (reference sequence). This CDR3 comprises 16 residues. The DNA for the CDR3 is TGTGCCAGCAGCTCCCTTGTTGCGGGCCTCACCGGGGAGCTGTTTTTT. Its protein is CASSSLVAGLTGELFF.

The J gene is TRBJ1-4, the V gene TRBV6-5; the D gene is possibly TRBD1 (5 bases). The V and J ends lost 2 bases and 4 bases respectively, with 11 bases between them. CDR1 MNHEY and CDR2 SVGAGI come from the germline V gene. This CDR3 contains 15 residues. The DNA for the CDR3 is TGTGCCAGCAGTTACGGGGGGGAACTTAATGAAAAACTGTTTTTT. Translating gives CASSYGGELNEKLFF.

The V and J genes are TRBV7-9 and TRBJ1-1; perhaps TRBD1 as D (5 bases). CDR1 and CDR2 (germline): SEHNR, FQNEAQ (reference sequence). This CDR3 has 15 residues. Trimming took off 5 bases at V and 0 bases at J, with 13 bases between the two ends. In DNA form, the CDR3 reads TGTGCCAGCAGCCTCATTCCGGGACTGAACACTGAAGCTTTCTTT. It yields the protein CASSLIPGLNTEAFF.

The chain combines TRBV29-1 with TRBJ2-1; D might be TRBD1 (6 bases). Trimming shortened V by 5 bases and J by 6 bases, and 14 bases separated the two germline ends. Germline V gene lookup returns CDR1 SQVTM and CDR2 ANQGSEA. The CDR3 contains 13 residues. The CDR3, as DNA: TGCAGCGTTACCGGGACAAATTTCAATGAGCAGTTCTTC. This gives the protein CSVTGTNFNEQFF.

The chain combines TRBV4-3 with TRBJ1-1; D is possibly TRBD1 (5 bases). Germline V gene data show CDR1 as LGHNA and CDR2 as YSLEER. The V and J ends lost 3 bases and 5 bases respectively, with 16 bases between them. CDR3 size: 15 residues. CDR3 region: CASSQVQWGGTEAFF. CDR3 sequence (DNA): TGCGCCAGCAGCCAGGTGCAGTGGGGCGGGACTGAAGCTTTCTTT.

This chain uses TRBV29-1 with TRBJ2-5; TRBD1 aligns across 9 bases. Germline V gene data show CDR1 as SQVTM and CDR2 as ANQGSEA. Trimming cost V 6 bases and J 5 bases; bases outside gene matches: 7. The CDR3 is 13 residues long. For the CDR3, the DNA is TGCAGCGTCGCACAGGGGGCTGGTGAGACCCAGTACTTC. Amino acid sequence: CSVAQGAGETQYF. Full variable domain (missing parts from reference TRBV29-1 and TRBJ2-5): SAVISQKPSRDICQRGTSLTIQCQVDSQVTMMFWYRQQPGQSLTLIATANQGSEATYESGFVIDKFPISRPNLTFSTLTVSNMSPEDSSIYLCSVAQGAGETQYFGPGTRLLVL.

The CDR3 DNA sequence: TGCGCCAGCACTTACGGACAGGGTTATGATGAGCAGTTCTTC. Its protein product is CASTYGQGYDEQFF. V is TRBV5-1 and J is TRBJ2-1; 8 nucleotides align to TRBD1. CDR1 is SGHRS and CDR2 is YFSETQ in the germline V gene. The CDR3 sequence is 14 residues long. J lost 8 bases, V lost 6 bases, and 10 bases had no gene match. The full variable domain, its missing parts supplied by reference TRBV5-1 and TRBJ2-1, is KAGVTQTPRYLIKTRGQQVTLSCSPISGHRSVSWYQQTPGQGLQFLFEYFSETQRNKGNFPGRFSGRQFSNSRSEMNVSTLELGDSALYLCASTYGQGYDEQFFGPGTRLTVL.

About this clone itself: The identical CDR3 is also encoded by other nucleotide sequences in the sample. The gene calls are TRBV11-2 and TRBJ2-1, with D unresolved. Germline CDR1 SGHAT, CDR2 FQNNGV. CDR3 length equals 13 residues. Trimming pared 1 base from V and 1 base from J, leaving 2 bases between. As DNA, the CDR3 is TGTGCCAGCAGCTTAGGGTCCTACAATGAGCAGTTCTTC. Amino acid sequence: CASSLGSYNEQFF.

This chain uses TRBV5-6 with TRBJ2-7; 7 bases are shared with TRBD2. V shed 4 bases and J 3 bases; nucleotides not matched to a gene: 4. This CDR3 is built from 13 residues. Germline CDR1 reads SGHDT; CDR2 reads YYEEEE. CDR3 coding DNA: TGTGCCAGCAGCACCTGGACTAGCTACGAGCAGTACTTC. Residues: CASSTWTSYEQYF.

This clone was found once. The genes are TRBV4-3 and TRBJ2-7; 7 bases match TRBD2. The germline gives CDR1 LGHNA, CDR2 YSLEER. The CDR3 spans 16 residues. V lost 0 bases to trimming and J lost 6 bases; unmatched junction nucleotides: 11. This chain's CDR3 is CASSQDGGGELGEQYF. The CDR3 DNA sequence: TGCGCCAGCAGCCAAGATGGGGGAGGGGAGCTGGGCGAGCAGTACTTC.

The CDR3 here is CASSLSGDPYSPLHF. The DNA of the CDR3 is TGTGCCAGCAGTTTATCGGGGGACCCGTACTCACCCCTCCACTTT. J is TRBJ1-6 and V is TRBV27; perhaps TRBD1 as D (5 bases). Germline loops: CDR1 MNHEY, CDR2 SMNVEV (reference sequence). V lost 0 bases, J lost 10 bases, and 13 bases lay in between. The length of the CDR3 is 15 residues.

The rearrangement links TRBV9 to TRBJ1-6; TRBD1 agrees at 9 bases. The V segment lost 2 bases and the J segment 7 bases; nucleotides outside the gene matches: 4. The germline V gene has CDR1 SGDLS and CDR2 YYNGEE. The CDR3 consists of 15 residues. CDR3: CASSVMGTGNSPLHF. The DNA for the CDR3 is TGTGCCAGCAGCGTGATGGGGACAGGGAATTCACCCCTCCACTTT.

The chain is built from TRBV30 and TRBJ1-1, with 9 bases identical to TRBD1. V lost 3 bases and J lost 1; bases outside the gene matches: 15. Germline V gives CDR1 GTSNPN, CDR2 SVGIG (reference sequence). The CDR3 spans 18 residues. The CDR3 here is CAWSLKGQGMGSNTEAFF. As DNA, the CDR3 is TGTGCCTGGAGCTTAAAGGGACAGGGTATGGGTTCGAACACTGAAGCTTTCTTT.

The chain recombines TRBV7-9 with TRBJ2-3; D could derive from TRBD1 or TRBD2 (6 bases each). V shed 5 bases and J shed 5 bases, with 20 bases lying between them. This CDR3 is 16 amino acids long. Looked up from germline, CDR1 is SEHNR and CDR2 is FQNEAQ (reference sequence). The DNA for the CDR3 is TGTGCCAGCAGCATTATCGGGGGCACCGACGGAGATACGCAGTATTTT. It yields the protein CASSIIGGTDGDTQYF. The full variable domain, completed using reference TRBV7-9 and TRBJ2-3, is DTGVSQNPRHKITKRGQNVTFRCDPISEHNRLYWYRQTLGQGPEFLTYFQNEAQLEKSRLLSDRFSAERPKGSFSTLEIQRTEQGDSAMYLCASSIIGGTDGDTQYFGPGTRLTVL.

The chain uses TRBV30 and TRBJ2-1; 8 positions agree with TRBD2. This CDR3 comprises 14 residues. The V segment lost 2 bases and the J segment 5 bases; nucleotides outside the gene matches: 5. The germline V gene encodes CDR1 GTSNPN and CDR2 SVGIG (reference sequence). CDR3: CAWSSEREHNEQFF. CDR3 nucleotide sequence: TGTGCCTGGAGTAGCGAGCGGGAGCACAATGAGCAGTTCTTC.

The V gene is TRBV2, the J gene TRBJ2-5; D is perhaps TRBD2 (5 bases). This CDR3 has 15 amino acids. Trimming pared 3 bases from V and 1 base from J, leaving 12 bases between. CDR1 is SNHLY, CDR2 FYNNEI, per germline. The CDR3 reads CASSDSLAGQETQYF. The CDR3 DNA reads as TGTGCCAGCAGTGATTCCCTAGCAGGCCAAGAGACCCAGTACTTC.

CDR3 sequence reads: CASSPGGGVASAFF. The CDR3 DNA is TGTGCCAGCAGCCCTGGTGGCGGGGTTGCCAGCGCTTTCTTT. The rearrangement links TRBV27 to TRBJ1-1; D remains ambiguous. Trimming left V 6 bases short and J 11 bases short, with 22 bases between. The germline V gene has CDR1 MNHEY and CDR2 SMNVEV (reference sequence). The CDR3 sequence is 14 residues long.

The rearrangement uses TRBV7-8 and TRBJ1-1; D uncertain. This CDR3 region has 12 residues. The germline V gene has CDR1 SGHVS and CDR2 FQNEAQ. Trimming took off 2 bases at V and 4 bases at J, with 5 bases between the two ends. In DNA, the CDR3 is TGTGCCAGCAGCTTAATTGCCACTGAAGCTTTCTTT. Translation gives CASSLIATEAFF.